The sequence of this T cell receptor beta chain was determined in a study of CD8+ T cells in alopecia areata. This clone was observed a handful of times. No antigen is known for it. Punch biopsies of lesional scalp, plus peripheral blood, were taken from alopecia areata patients. Whole-study findings and limits: Especially in alopecia totalis/universalis, lesional scalp showed greater clonality than normal scalp did.

The CDR3 runs 17 residues. V lost 2 bases to trimming and J lost 3 bases; unmatched junction nucleotides: 7. Germline values: CDR1 LGHNA, CDR2 YNFKEQ. Following RNA extraction, reverse transcription yielded cDNA that acted as the sequencing template. The repertoire was sequenced with immunoSEQ multiplex PCR; TCRdb's copy has only in-frame clones and lacks some. Of 140,000 to 150,000 clones listed, under 60% are singletons. This chain uses TRBV4-2 with TRBJ2-6; TRBD1 matches at 7 bases. Sample: CD4+ T cells sorted from blood, taken at week 0. The sequence was collected from a human donor with alopecia areata. The CDR3 nucleotides are TGTGCCAGCAGCCAAAGATTTCAGGGGGTTGGGGCCAACGTCCTGACTTTC. Translating it yields CASSQRFQGVGANVLTF.